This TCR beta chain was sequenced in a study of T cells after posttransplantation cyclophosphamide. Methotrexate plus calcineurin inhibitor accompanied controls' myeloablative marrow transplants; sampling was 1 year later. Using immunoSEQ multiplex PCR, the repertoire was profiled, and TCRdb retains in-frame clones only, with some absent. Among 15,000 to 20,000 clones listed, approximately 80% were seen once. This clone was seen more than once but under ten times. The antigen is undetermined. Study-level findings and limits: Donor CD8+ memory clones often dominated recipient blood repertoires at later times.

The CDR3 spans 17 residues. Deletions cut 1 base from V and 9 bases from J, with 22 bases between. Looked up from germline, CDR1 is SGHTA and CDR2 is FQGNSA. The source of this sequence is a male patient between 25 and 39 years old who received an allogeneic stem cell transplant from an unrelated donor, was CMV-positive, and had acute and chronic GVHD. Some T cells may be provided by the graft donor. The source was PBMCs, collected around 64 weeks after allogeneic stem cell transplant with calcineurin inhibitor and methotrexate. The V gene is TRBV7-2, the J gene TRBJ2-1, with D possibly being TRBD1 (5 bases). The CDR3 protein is CASSLDQGTKRRSEQFF. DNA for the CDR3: TGTGCCAGCAGCTTAGATCAGGGAACGAAGCGACGGAGTGAGCAGTTCTTC.